This T cell receptor (delta chain) was captured in a study of gamma-delta chains in newborns, infants, children. Study details: Microbial exposure reportedly drives polyclonal innate γδ T cell expansion after birth.

TCRdb ran CATT on the reads. The sample has approximately 11,000 delta-chain clones; approximately 10% are singletons. This clone was seen only a few times. Germline V gene data show CDR1 as TSWWSYY and CDR2 as QGS. The CDR3 is 22 residues long. Trimming shortened V by 2 bases and J by 0 bases, and 31 bases separated the two germline ends. The chain links TRDV1 to TRDJ1; D gene uncertain. The receptor was isolated from a child who was a newborn, infant or young child, either healthy, febrile or measles-vaccinated (not recorded which). The sequenced sample was blood. The CDR3 is CALGETYLRAVRSGRYTDKLIF. CDR3 coding DNA: TGTGCTCTTGGGGAAACGTATCTTCGGGCGGTACGGTCCGGACGGTACACCGATAAACTCATCTTT.